The 17 T cell receptor beta chains given below trace back to one sample, sequenced in a study of cytomegalovirus exposure and HLA in healthy donors. A multiplex PCR was run with 60 Vbeta primers and 13 Jbeta primers. The table came from immunoSEQ multiplex PCR; TCRdb's copy has only in-frame clones and leaves some out. Seen here are roughly 100,000 clones, 75% observed once, and the top ten hold roughly 1.3%. Sequencing input: PBMCs. Source of these receptors: a man aged 35-49 years in good health and CMV-seronegative.

The chain joins TRBV30 to TRBJ2-5, with D possibly TRBD2 on 5 matching bases. The CDR3 contains 12 residues. Trimming pared 3 bases from V and 2 bases from J, leaving 7 bases between. The germline gives CDR1 GTSNPN, CDR2 SVGIG (reference sequence). The CDR3 nucleotides are TGTGCCTGGAGCCGGAGGCAAGAGACCCAGTACTTC. Amino acid sequence: CAWSRRQETQYF.

The chain recombines TRBV27 with TRBJ1-5, with TRBD1 as a possible D gene (6 bases). The CDR3 is 17 residues long. The germline V gene has CDR1 MNHEY and CDR2 SMNVEV (reference sequence). Trimming pared 3 bases from V and 2 bases from J, leaving 17 bases between. This CDR3 is CASSFLGGAGGNQPQHF. The CDR3 DNA reads TGTGCCAGCAGTTTCCTCGGGGGGGCTGGGGGCAATCAGCCCCAGCATTTT.

This clone has a single count. This rearrangement joins TRBV5-8 to TRBJ2-7, with TRBD2 identical over 9 bases. V gave up 4 bases and J gave up 3 bases; unmatched junction bases: 11. The CDR3 loop spans 16 amino acids. CDR1 is SGHTS and CDR2 is YDEGEE in the germline V gene. The CDR3 loop reads CASSLPGAGGGYEQYF. The CDR3 nucleotides read TGTGCCAGCAGCCTGCCGGGCGCGGGGGGGGGCTACGAGCAGTACTTC. Full variable domain (outside the CDR3, taken from reference TRBV5-8 and TRBJ2-7): EAGVTQSPTHLIKTRGQQATLRCSPISGHTSVYWYQQALGLGLQFLLWYDEGEERNRGNFPPRFSGRQFPNYSSELNVNALELEDSALYLCASSLPGAGGGYEQYFGPGTRLTVT.

V and J are TRBV7-2 and TRBJ1-2; D might be TRBD1 (5 bases). The germline V and J ends were trimmed by 1 base and 5 bases, with 17 bases remaining between them. The CDR3 is 16 residues long. Germline V gene data show CDR1 as SGHTA and CDR2 as FQGNSA. The CDR3 nucleotides are TGTGCCAGCAGCTTAGGGGGAGGCGTCTGGGGGTATGGCTACACCTTC. Translating it yields CASSLGGGVWGYGYTF. The full variable domain, completed using reference TRBV7-2 and TRBJ1-2, is GAGVSQSPSNKVTEKGKDVELRCDPISGHTALYWYRQSLGQGLEFLIYFQGNSAPDKSGLPSDRFSAERTGGSVSTLTIQRTQQEDSAVYLCASSLGGGVWGYGYTFGSGTRLTVV.

This clone was counted between two and nine times. The chain carries TRBV1 and TRBJ2-5; TRBD2 is the table's D call and was not checked against the DNA. TRBV1 is classified as a pseudogene. CDR3 length: 15 amino acids. The DNA of the CDR3 is TGCACCAGCAGCCAAGTCCTAGCGGGGGTGGAGACCCAGTACTTC. Amino acid sequence: CTSSQVLAGVETQYF.

This chain links TRBV7-2 with TRBJ1-1, with D hard to call. The germline V and J ends were trimmed by 1 base and 5 bases, with 14 bases remaining between them. In germline, CDR1 is SGHTA, CDR2 FQGNSA. The CDR3 loop spans 15 amino acids. For the CDR3, the DNA is TGTGCCAGCAGCTTAGTACGGGTAGTACAAACTGAAGCTTTCTTT. Its translation: CASSLVRVVQTEAFF. The full variable domain, with the rest looked up from reference TRBV7-2 and TRBJ1-1, is GAGVSQSPSNKVTEKGKDVELRCDPISGHTALYWYRQSLGQGLEFLIYFQGNSAPDKSGLPSDRFSAERTGGSVSTLTIQRTQQEDSAVYLCASSLVRVVQTEAFFGQGTRLTVV.

This sequence joins TRBV27 and TRBJ2-1, with TRBD1 identical over 7 bases. Germline lookup yields CDR1 MNHEY and CDR2 SMNVEV (reference sequence). V was clipped by 5 bases and J by 0 bases; unmatched bases: 7. The CDR3 contains 16 residues. CDR3 sequence (DNA): TGTGCCAGCAGTGCGGACAGGATCGGCTCCTACAATGAGCAGTTCTTC. Its protein product is CASSADRIGSYNEQFF.

In this sample, this clone turned up once. This rearrangement joins TRBV19 to TRBJ1-5; 7 bases align to TRBD1. Germline CDR1 and CDR2: LNHDA and SQIVND (reference sequence). This CDR3 is built from 15 residues. V shed 5 bases, J shed 1 base, and the junction held 5 bases outside the gene matches. CDR3 amino acids: CASSARGASNQPQHF. Written as DNA, the CDR3 is TGTGCCAGTAGTGCCAGGGGGGCGAGCAATCAGCCCCAGCATTTT.

The chain uses TRBV7-6 and TRBJ2-1; tentatively, D is TRBD1 (6 bases). The germline gives CDR1 SGHVS, CDR2 FNYEAQ. The V end lost 5 bases, the J end lost 15 bases, and 17 bases lay between the germline ends. The CDR3 extends over 12 amino acids. The CDR3 sequence: CASSASNRVLFF. In DNA, the CDR3 is TGTGCCAGCAGCGCCTCAAACAGGGTTTTGTTCTTC.

This sequence joins TRBV13 and TRBJ2-3; the match to TRBD2 covers 12 bases. The V gene end was trimmed by 5 bases and the J gene end by 4 bases; junction bases not matched to a gene: 13. The CDR3 covers 18 residues. Germline V gives CDR1 PRHDT, CDR2 FYEKMQ (reference sequence). CDR3 protein: CASSPRQGLAGVPDTQYF. CDR3 nucleotides: TGTGCCAGCAGCCCCCGCCAGGGACTAGCGGGTGTCCCAGATACGCAGTATTTT.

CDR3 in amino acids: CATRAEAGGNEQYF. In DNA form, the CDR3 reads TGTGCCACCCGAGCGGAGGCAGGGGGCAACGAGCAGTACTTC. The chain uses TRBV2 and TRBJ2-7, with 8 bases lining up with TRBD1. The CDR3 totals 14 residues. V shed 10 bases, J shed 5 bases, and the junction held 13 bases outside the gene matches. CDR1 SNHLY and CDR2 FYNNEI come from the germline V gene.

V and J are TRBV30 and TRBJ1-3; D perhaps matches TRBD1 (5 bases). V lost 5 bases and J lost 2, with 16 bases in between. The CDR3 length is 15 residues. Germline V gene sequence: CDR1 GTSNPN, CDR2 SVGIG (reference sequence). CDR3 DNA: TGTGCCTGGGTAATCCAGGGAGGCGCTGGAAACACCATATATTTT. Its protein is CAWVIQGGAGNTIYF.

This clone is medium-sized (0.01 to 0.1%). The V gene is TRBV5-1, the J gene TRBJ1-1; D unresolved. Germline CDR1 reads SGHRS; CDR2 reads YFSETQ. The CDR3 length is 14 residues. V was clipped by 2 bases and J by 6 bases, with 14 bases between them. CDR3 in DNA: TGCGCCAGCAGCTTTGAGGCGGGGAGGGCTGAAGCTTTCTTT. Its translation: CASSFEAGRAEAFF.

J is TRBJ1-1 and V is TRBV19; 7 bases map to TRBD1. Germline V gene data show CDR1 as LNHDA and CDR2 as SQIVND (reference sequence). V lost 5 bases and J lost 7; bases outside the gene matches: 4. The CDR3 consists of 12 residues. This CDR3 is CASSFGTDEAFF. Written as DNA, the CDR3 is TGTGCCAGTAGTTTCGGGACAGATGAAGCTTTCTTT.

The genes are TRBV6-5 and TRBJ1-3; D gene uncertain. The length of the CDR3 is 15 residues. The V end lost 6 bases, the J end lost 0 bases, and 12 bases lay between the germline ends. CDR1 MNHEY and CDR2 SVGAGI come from the germline V gene. CDR3 loop: CASRKDTSSGNTIYF. CDR3 bases: TGTGCCAGCAGGAAAGACACGAGCTCTGGAAACACCATATATTTT.

CDR3 bases: TGTGCCAGCAGCTTACCCCAAGCTGATACGCAGTATTTT. Translated, it gives CASSLPQADTQYF. The rearrangement joins TRBV11-3 to TRBJ2-3, with D hard to call. Trimming removed 2 bases at V and 6 bases at J, with 9 bases between. The germline V gene has CDR1 SGHNT and CDR2 YENEEA. This CDR3 contains 13 residues.

The table lists this clone with a count of one. The chain recombines TRBV7-8 with TRBJ2-7, with 9 bases lining up with TRBD2. This CDR3 contains 14 residues. V lost 6 bases, J lost 4 bases, and 7 bases stayed unmatched. Looked up from germline, CDR1 is SGHVS and CDR2 is FQNEAQ. DNA of the CDR3: TGTGCCAGCAGGGTAGCGGGGGTCTCGTACGAGCAGTACTTC. It codes for CASRVAGVSYEQYF.